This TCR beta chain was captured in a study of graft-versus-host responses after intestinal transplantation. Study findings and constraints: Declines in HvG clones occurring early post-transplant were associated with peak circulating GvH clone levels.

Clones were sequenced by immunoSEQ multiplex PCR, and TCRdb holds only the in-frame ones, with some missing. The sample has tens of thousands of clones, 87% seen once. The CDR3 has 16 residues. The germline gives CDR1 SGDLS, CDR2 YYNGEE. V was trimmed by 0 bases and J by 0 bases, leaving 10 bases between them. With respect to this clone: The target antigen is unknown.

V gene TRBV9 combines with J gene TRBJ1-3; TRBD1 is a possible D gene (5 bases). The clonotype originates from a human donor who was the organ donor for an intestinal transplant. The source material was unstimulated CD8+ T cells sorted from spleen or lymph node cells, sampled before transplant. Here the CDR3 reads CASSVAGADSGNTIYF. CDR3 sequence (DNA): TGTGCCAGCAGCGTAGCCGGGGCAGACTCTGGAAACACCATATATTTT.